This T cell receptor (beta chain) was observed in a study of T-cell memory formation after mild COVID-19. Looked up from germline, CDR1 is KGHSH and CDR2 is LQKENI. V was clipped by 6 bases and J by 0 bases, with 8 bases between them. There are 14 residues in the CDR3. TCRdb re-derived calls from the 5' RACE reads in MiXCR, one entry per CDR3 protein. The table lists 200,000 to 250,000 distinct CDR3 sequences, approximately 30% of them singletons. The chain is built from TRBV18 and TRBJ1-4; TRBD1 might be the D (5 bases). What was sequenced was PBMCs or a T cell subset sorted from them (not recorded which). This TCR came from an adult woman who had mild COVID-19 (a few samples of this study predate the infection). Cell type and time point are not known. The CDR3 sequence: CASSGGATNEKLFF. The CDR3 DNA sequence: TGTGCCAGCTCCGGGGGTGCAACTAATGAAAAACTGTTTTTT.